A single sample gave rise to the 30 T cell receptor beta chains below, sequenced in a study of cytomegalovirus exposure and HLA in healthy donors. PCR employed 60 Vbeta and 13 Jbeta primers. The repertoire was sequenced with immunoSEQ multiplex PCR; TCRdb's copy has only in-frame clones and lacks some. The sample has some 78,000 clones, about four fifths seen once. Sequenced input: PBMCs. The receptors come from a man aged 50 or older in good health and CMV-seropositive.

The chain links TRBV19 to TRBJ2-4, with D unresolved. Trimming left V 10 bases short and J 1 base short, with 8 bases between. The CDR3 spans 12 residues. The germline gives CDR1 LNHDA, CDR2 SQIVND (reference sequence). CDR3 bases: TGTGCCACCGCGATGGCCAAAAACATTCAGTACTTC. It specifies CATAMAKNIQYF. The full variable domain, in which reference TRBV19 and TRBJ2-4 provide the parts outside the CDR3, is DGGITQSPKYLFRKEGQNVTLSCEQNLNHDAMYWYRQDPGQGLRLIYYSQIVNDFQKGDIAEGYSVSREKKESFPLTVTSAQKNPTAFYLCATAMAKNIQYFGAGTRLSVL.

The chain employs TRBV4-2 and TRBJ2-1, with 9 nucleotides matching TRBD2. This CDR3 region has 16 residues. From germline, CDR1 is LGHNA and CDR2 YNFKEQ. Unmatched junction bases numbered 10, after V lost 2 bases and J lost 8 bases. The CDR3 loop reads CASSQRTPGLADEQFF. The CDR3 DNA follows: TGTGCCAGCAGCCAACGAACACCGGGACTAGCCGATGAGCAGTTCTTC.

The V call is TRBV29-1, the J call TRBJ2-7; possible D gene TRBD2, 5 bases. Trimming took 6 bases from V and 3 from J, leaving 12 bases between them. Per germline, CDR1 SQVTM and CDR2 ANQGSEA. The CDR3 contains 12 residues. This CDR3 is CSVPGESYEQYF. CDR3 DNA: TGCAGCGTCCCCGGGGAAAGCTACGAGCAGTACTTC.

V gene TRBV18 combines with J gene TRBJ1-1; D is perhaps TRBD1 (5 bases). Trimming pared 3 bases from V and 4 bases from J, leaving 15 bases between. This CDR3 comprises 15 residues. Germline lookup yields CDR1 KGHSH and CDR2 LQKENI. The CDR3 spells CASSPSGKEGTEAFF. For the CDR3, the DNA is TGTGCCAGCTCACCTTCAGGGAAGGAGGGCACTGAAGCTTTCTTT.

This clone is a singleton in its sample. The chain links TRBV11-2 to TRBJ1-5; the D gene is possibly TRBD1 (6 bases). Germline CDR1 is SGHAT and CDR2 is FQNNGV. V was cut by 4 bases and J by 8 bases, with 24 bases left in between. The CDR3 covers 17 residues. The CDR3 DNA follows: TGTGCCAGCAGCTCGCTTATCCACCACAGGGAAGCGGAGCCCCAGCATTTT. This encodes CASSSLIHHREAEPQHF.

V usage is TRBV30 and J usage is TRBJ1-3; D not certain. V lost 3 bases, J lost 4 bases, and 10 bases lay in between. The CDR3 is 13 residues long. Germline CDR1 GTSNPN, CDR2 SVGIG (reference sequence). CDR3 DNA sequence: TGTGCCTGGAGCCCTTCTAGGGGAAACACCATATATTTT. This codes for CAWSPSRGNTIYF.

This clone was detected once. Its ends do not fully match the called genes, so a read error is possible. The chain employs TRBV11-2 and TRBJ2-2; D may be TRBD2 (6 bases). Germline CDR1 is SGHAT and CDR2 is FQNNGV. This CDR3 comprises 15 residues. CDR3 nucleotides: TGTGCCAGCAGTAGGCGGGGCGTCGGCACCGGGGAGCTGCTTTTT. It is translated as CASSRRGVGTGELLF. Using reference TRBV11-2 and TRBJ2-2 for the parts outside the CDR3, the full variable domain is EAGVAQSPRYKIIEKRQSVAFWCNPISGHATLYWYQQILGQGPKLLIQFQNNGVVDDSQLPKDRFSAERLKGVDSTLKIQPAKLEDSAVYLCASSRRGVGTGELLFGEGSRLTVL.

The CDR3 DNA is TGTGCCAGCAAGCGACAGGGGGCGGACACTGAAGCTTTCTTT. Translation gives CASKRQGADTEAFF. The chain is built from TRBV7-9 and TRBJ1-1; 10 bases are a match to TRBD1. V gave up 7 bases and J gave up 3 bases; unmatched junction bases: 5. The CDR3 is 14 residues long. Germline V gene lookup returns CDR1 SEHNR and CDR2 FQNEAQ (reference sequence).

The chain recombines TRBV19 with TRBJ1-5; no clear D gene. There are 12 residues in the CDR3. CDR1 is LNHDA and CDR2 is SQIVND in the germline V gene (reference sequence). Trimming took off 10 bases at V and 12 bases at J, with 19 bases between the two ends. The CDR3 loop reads CATDMAGSGQHF. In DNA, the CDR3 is TGTGCCACCGATATGGCGGGCAGCGGCCAGCATTTT. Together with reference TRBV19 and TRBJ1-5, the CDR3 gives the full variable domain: DGGITQSPKYLFRKEGQNVTLSCEQNLNHDAMYWYRQDPGQGLRLIYYSQIVNDFQKGDIAEGYSVSREKKESFPLTVTSAQKNPTAFYLCATDMAGSGQHFGDGTRLSIL.

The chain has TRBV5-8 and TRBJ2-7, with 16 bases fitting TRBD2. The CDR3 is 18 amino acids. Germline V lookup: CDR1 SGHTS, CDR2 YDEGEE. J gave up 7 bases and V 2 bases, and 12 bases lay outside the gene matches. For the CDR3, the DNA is TGTGCCAGCAGCTTCACCGGGACTAGCGGGAGGGCAGCCCGGGAGCAGTACTTC. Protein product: CASSFTGTSGRAAREQYF.

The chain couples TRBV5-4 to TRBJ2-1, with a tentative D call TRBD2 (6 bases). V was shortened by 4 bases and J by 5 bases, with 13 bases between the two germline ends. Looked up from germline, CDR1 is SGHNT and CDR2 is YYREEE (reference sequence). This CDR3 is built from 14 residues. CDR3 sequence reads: CASSPRTTNNEQFF. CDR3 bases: TGTGCCAGCAGCCCAAGGACTACAAACAATGAGCAGTTCTTC.

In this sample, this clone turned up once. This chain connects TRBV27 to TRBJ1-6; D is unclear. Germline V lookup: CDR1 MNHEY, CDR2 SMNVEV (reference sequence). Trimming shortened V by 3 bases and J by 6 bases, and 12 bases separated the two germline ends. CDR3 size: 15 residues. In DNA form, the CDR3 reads TGTGCCAGCAGTTTTGACACACCGGCTAATTCACCCCTCCACTTT. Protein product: CASSFDTPANSPLHF.

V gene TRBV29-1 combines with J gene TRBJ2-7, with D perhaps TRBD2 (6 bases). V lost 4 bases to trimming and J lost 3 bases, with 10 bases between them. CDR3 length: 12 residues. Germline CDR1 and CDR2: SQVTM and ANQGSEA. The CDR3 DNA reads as TGCAGCGTTGGCGCGGGATACTACGAGCAGTACTTC. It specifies CSVGAGYYEQYF.

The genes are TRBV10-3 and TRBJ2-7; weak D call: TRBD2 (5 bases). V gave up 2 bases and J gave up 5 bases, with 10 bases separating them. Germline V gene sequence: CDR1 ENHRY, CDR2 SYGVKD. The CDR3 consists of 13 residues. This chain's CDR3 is CAISEQDLNEQYF. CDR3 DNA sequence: TGTGCCATCAGTGAGCAGGACTTAAACGAGCAGTACTTC.

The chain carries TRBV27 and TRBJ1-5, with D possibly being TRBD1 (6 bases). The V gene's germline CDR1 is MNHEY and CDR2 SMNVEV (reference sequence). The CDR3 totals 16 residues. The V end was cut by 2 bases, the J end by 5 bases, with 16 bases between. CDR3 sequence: CASSLGVGRGDQPQHF. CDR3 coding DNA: TGTGCCAGCAGTTTAGGCGTAGGCAGGGGCGATCAGCCCCAGCATTTT.

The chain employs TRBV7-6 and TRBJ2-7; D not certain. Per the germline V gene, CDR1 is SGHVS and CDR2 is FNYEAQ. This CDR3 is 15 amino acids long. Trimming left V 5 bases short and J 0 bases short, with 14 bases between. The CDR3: CASSPRARSSYEQYF. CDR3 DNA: TGTGCCAGCAGCCCCCGAGCTCGGAGCTCCTACGAGCAGTACTTC.

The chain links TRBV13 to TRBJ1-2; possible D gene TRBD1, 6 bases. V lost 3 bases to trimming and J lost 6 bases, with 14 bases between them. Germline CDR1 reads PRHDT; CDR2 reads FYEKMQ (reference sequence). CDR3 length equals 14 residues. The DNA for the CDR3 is TGTGCCAGCAGCTTTGGACAGTGGGGGCATGGCTACACCTTC. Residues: CASSFGQWGHGYTF.

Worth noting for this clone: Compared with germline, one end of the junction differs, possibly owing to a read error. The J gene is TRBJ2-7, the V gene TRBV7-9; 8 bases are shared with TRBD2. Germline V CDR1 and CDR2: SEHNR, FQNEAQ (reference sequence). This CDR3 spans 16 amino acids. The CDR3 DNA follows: TGTTCCAGCAGCTTCCTGAAGAGCGGGAGCTCCTACGAGCAGTACTTC. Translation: CSSSFLKSGSSYEQYF.

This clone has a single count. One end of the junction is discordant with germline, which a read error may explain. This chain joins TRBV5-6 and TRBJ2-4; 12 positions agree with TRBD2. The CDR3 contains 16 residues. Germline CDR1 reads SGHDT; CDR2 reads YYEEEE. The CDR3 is CASSSRLAGEENSQYF. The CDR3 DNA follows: TGTGCCAGCAGCTCCAGACTAGCGGGAGAGGAAAACAGTCAGTACTTC.

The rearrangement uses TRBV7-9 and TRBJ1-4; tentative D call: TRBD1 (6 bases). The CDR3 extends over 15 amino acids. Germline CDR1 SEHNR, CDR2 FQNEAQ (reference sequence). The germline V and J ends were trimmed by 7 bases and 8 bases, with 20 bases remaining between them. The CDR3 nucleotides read TGTGCCAGCACCCCTGGTGCGGGGGCTAGGGAAAAACTGTTTTTT. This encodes CASTPGAGAREKLFF. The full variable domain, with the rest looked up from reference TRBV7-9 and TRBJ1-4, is DTGVSQNPRHKITKRGQNVTFRCDPISEHNRLYWYRQTLGQGPEFLTYFQNEAQLEKSRLLSDRFSAERPKGSFSTLEIQRTEQGDSAMYLCASTPGAGAREKLFFGSGTQLSVL.

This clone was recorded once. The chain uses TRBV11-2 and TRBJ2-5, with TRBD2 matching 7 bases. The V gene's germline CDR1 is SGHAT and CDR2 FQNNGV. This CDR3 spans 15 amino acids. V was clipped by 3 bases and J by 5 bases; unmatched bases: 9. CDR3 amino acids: CASSFVPGGQETQYF. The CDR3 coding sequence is TGTGCCAGCAGCTTTGTCCCGGGAGGCCAGGAGACCCAGTACTTC.

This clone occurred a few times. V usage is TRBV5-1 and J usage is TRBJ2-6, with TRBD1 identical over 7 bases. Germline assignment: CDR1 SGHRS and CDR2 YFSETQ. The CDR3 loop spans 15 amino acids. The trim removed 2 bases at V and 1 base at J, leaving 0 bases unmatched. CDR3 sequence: CASSLQGSGANVLTF. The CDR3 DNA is TGCGCCAGCAGCTTACAGGGGTCTGGGGCCAACGTCCTGACTTTC.

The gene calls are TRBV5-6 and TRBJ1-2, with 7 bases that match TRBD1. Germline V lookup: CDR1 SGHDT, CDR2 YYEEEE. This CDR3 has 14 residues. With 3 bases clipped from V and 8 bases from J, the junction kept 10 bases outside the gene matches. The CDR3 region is CASSSDRYRGGYTF. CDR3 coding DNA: TGTGCCAGCAGCTCGGACAGGTATAGGGGAGGCTACACCTTC.

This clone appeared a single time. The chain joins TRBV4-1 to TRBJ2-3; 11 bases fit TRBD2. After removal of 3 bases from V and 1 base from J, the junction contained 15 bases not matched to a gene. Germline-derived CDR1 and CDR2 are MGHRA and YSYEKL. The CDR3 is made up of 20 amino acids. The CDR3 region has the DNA TGCGCCAGCAGCCATCCCACAACTAGCGGGAGAGTTTTAGGCACAGATACGCAGTATTTT. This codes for CASSHPTTSGRVLGTDTQYF.

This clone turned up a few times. The CDR3 bases are TGTGCCAGCTCCTCCGGGGGGACAGGCGGGGAACTGTTTTTT. Translating it yields CASSSGGTGGELFF. The chain recombines TRBV9 with TRBJ1-4, with 8 bases lining up with TRBD1. Germline CDR1 is SGDLS and CDR2 is YYNGEE. The CDR3 has 14 residues. J gave up 12 bases and V 7 bases, and 14 bases lay outside the gene matches.

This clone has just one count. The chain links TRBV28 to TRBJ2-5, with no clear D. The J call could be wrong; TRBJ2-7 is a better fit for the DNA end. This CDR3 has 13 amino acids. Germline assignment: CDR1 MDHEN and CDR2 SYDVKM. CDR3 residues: CASSLLVAYEQYF. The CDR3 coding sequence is TGTGCCAGCAGTTTATTGGTAGCCTACGAGCAGTACTTC.

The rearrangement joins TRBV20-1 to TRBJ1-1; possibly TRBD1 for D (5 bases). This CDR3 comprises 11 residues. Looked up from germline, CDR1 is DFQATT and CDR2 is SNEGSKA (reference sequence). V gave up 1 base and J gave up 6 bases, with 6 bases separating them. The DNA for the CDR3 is TGCAGTGCTAGAGGGACACCTGAAGCTTTCTTT. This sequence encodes CSARGTPEAFF.

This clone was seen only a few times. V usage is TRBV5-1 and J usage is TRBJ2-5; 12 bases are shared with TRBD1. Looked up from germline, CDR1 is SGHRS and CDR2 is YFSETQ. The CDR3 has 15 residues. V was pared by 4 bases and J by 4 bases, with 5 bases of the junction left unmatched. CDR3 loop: CASSARDRGRETQYF. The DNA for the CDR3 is TGCGCCAGCAGCGCCCGGGACAGGGGGCGAGAGACCCAGTACTTC.

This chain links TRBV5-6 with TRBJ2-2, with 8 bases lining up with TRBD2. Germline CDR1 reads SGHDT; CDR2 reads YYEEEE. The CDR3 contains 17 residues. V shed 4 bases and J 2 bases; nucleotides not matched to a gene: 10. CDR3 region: CASSGLSTSGNTGELFF. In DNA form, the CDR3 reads TGTGCCAGCAGCGGGCTAAGTACTAGCGGAAACACCGGGGAGCTGTTTTTT. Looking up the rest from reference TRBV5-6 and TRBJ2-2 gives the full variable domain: DAGVTQSPTHLIKTRGQQVTLRCSPKSGHDTVSWYQQALGQGPQFIFQYYEEEERQRGNFPDRFSGHQFPNYSSELNVNALLLGDSALYLCASSGLSTSGNTGELFFGEGSRLTVL.

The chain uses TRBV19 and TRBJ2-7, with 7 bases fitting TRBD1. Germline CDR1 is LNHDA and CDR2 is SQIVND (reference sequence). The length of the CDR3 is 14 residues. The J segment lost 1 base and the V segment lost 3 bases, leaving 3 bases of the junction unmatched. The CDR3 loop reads CASSIEDRSYEQYF. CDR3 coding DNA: TGTGCCAGTAGTATTGAGGACAGGTCCTACGAGCAGTACTTC.